The sample holds a few counts of the clone carrying this T cell receptor (beta chain). Its specificity is not known. The germline gives CDR1 SEHNR, CDR2 FQNEAQ (reference sequence). Trimming stripped 5 bases from V and 10 bases from J, with 17 bases between. The CDR3 has 13 residues. The sample comes from a study of T-cell memory formation after mild COVID-19. Notes on the study in general: The finding that pre-infection memory included some responding clones suggested that cross-reactive memory joined.

A 5'RACE reaction primed in the constant segment made cDNA libraries of TCR alpha and TCR beta, and these carried sample barcodes and UMIs. TCRdb re-called the 5' RACE reads through MiXCR, storing one row per CDR3 protein. This sample has under 300,000 distinct CDR3 sequences, with around 10% found just once. V and J are TRBV7-9 and TRBJ2-5; no firm D call. This receptor was taken from a man younger than 30 who had mild COVID-19 (a few samples of this study predate the infection). Cell type and time point are not known. Sequenced material: PBMCs or a T cell subset sorted from them (not recorded which). As DNA, the CDR3 is TGTGCCAGCAGCCCTAATGAGCCCAGGAACCAGTACTTC. This translates into CASSPNEPRNQYF.